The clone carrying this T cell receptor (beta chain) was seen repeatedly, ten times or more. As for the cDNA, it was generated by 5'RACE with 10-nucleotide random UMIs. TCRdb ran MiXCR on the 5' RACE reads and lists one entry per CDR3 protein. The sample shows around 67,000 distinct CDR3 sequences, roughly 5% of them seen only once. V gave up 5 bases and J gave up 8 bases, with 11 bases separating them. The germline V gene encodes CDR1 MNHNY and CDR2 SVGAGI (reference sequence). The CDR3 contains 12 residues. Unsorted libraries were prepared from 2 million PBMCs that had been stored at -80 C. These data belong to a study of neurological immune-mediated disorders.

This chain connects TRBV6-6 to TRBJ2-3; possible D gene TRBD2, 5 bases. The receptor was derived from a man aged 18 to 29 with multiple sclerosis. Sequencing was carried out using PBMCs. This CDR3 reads CASSVQSGTQYF. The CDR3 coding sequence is TGTGCCAGCAGTGTCCAGAGCGGTACGCAGTATTTT.